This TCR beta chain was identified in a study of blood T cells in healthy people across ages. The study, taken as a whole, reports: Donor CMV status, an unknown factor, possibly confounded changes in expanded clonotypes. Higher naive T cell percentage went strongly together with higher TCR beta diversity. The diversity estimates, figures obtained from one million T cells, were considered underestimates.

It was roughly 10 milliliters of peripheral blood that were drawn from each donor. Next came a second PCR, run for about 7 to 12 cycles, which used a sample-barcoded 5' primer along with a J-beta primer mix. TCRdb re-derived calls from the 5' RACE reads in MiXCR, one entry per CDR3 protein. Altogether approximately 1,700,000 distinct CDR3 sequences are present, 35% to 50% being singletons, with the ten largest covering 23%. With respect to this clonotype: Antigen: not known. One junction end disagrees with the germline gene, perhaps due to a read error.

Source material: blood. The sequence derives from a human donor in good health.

The CDR3 nucleotides read TGTACCAGCAACACGGCTTGGGTAATAGATACGCAGTATTTT. It specifies CTSNTAWVIDTQYF. The chain links TRBV5-5 to TRBJ2-3; D is undetermined. CDR3 length: 14 amino acids. Per germline, CDR1 SGHKS and CDR2 YYEKEE (reference sequence).